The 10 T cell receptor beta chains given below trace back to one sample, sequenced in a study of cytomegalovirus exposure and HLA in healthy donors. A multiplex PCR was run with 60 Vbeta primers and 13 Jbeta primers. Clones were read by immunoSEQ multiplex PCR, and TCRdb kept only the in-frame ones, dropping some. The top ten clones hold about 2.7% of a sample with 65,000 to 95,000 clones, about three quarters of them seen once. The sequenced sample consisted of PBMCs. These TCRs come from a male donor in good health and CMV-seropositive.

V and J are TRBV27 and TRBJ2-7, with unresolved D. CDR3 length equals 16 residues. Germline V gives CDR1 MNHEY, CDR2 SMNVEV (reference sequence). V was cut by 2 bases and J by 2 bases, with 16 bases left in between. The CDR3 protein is CASSLIRPRFTYEQYF. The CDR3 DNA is TGTGCCAGCAGTTTAATACGCCCCAGGTTCACCTACGAGCAGTACTTC.

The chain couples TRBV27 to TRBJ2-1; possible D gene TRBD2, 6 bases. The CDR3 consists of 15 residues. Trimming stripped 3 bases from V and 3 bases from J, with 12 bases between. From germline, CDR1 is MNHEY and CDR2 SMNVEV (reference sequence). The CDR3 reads CASSLDREFYNEQFF. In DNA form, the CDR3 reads TGTGCCAGCAGTTTGGATCGGGAGTTCTACAATGAGCAGTTCTTC.

CDR3 bases: TGTGCCACCAGACTAGCGGGATCTCGCGGGAATGAGCAGTTCTTC. This sequence encodes CATRLAGSRGNEQFF. The V gene is TRBV2, the J gene TRBJ2-1, with 11 bases identical to TRBD2. Trimming cost V 10 bases and J 7 bases; bases outside gene matches: 12. The germline V gene encodes CDR1 SNHLY and CDR2 FYNNEI. This CDR3 has 15 residues.

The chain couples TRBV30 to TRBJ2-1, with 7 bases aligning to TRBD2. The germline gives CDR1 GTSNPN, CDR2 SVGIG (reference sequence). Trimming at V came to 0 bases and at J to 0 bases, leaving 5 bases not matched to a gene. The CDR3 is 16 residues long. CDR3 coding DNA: TGTGCCTGGAGTGTCACAGCGGGATACTCCTACAATGAGCAGTTCTTC. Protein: CAWSVTAGYSYNEQFF.

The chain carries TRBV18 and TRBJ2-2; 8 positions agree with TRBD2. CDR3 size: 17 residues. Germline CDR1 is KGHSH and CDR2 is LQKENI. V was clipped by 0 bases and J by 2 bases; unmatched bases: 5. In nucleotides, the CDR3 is TGTGCCAGCTCACCACCCCTAGCGGGCATCAACACCGGGGAGCTGTTTTTT. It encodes CASSPPLAGINTGELFF.

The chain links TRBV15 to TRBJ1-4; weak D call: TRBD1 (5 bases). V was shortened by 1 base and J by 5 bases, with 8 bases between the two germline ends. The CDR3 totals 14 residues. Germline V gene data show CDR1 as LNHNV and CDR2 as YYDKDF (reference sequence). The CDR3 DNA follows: TGTGCCACCAGCAGAGGGGGCCCGAATGAAAAACTGTTTTTT. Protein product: CATSRGGPNEKLFF.

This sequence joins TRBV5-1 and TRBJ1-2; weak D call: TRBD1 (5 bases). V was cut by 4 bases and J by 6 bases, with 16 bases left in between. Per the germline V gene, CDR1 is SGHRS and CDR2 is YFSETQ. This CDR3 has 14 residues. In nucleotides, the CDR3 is TGCGCCAGCAGCCTGTATGGGGGGGGTAATGGCTACACCTTC. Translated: CASSLYGGGNGYTF.

The DNA for the CDR3 is TGTGCCAGCGCGCCGGCGGCCGTCTCCTACGAGCAGTACTTC. Protein: CASAPAAVSYEQYF. This chain uses TRBV7-2 with TRBJ2-7; no reliable D call. Germline V CDR1 and CDR2: SGHTA, FQGNSA. With 8 bases removed from V and 0 bases from J, the gap between germline ends came to 14 bases. This CDR3 has 14 amino acids.

This CDR3 reads CASTKGRGESGANVLTF. DNA for the CDR3: TGTGCCAGCACCAAAGGCAGGGGGGAATCTGGGGCCAACGTCCTGACTTTC. The genes are TRBV28 and TRBJ2-6, with D possibly TRBD1 on 7 matching bases. This CDR3 has 17 amino acids. V lost 7 bases and J lost 1, with 17 bases in between. In germline, CDR1 is MDHEN, CDR2 SYDVKM.

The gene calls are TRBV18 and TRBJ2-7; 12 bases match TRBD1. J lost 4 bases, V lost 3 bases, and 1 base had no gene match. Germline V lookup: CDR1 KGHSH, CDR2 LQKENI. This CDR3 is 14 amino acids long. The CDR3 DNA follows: TGTGCCAGCTCACCGGGACAGGGGGCTTACGAGCAGTACTTC. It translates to CASSPGQGAYEQYF.